A selection of T cell receptor beta chains follows, all from one sample in a study of cytomegalovirus exposure and HLA in healthy donors. Assay used: immunoSEQ multiplex PCR; TCRdb lists only in-frame clones, some missing. The table has 90,000 to 120,000 clones, less than 80% seen once. Sequenced input: PBMCs. The receptor set was obtained from a man aged 30 to 45 in good health and CMV-seronegative. Each CDR3 is given with its conserved first and last residue. D genes are given only for firm matches. Only some rows state a clone size, as once, few, many or a class for expanded clones.

>TRBJ1-2|TRBV7-8|.|.
TGTGCCAGCAGCAATCCGACAGGTAGCTATGGCTACACCTTC
CASSNPTGSYGYTF
>TRBJ2-1|TRBV7-6|.|TRBD2
TGTGCCAGCAGCTTAGTTACTAGCGGAGTCTACAATGAGCAGTTCTTC
CASSLVTSGVYNEQFF
>TRBJ1-3|TRBV5-1|.|.
TGCGCCAGCAGCTTCACCGGACAGACGTCTGGAAACACCATATATTTT
CASSFTGQTSGNTIYF
>TRBJ2-7|TRBV7-2|once|TRBD2
TGTGCCAGCAGCTTATGGGGAGGGAACTACGAGCAGTACTTC
CASSLWGGNYEQYF
>TRBJ2-3|TRBV4-1|few|TRBD1
TGCGCCAGCAGCCAAGTGCCTACAGGGGAAGGCACAGATACGCAGTATTTT
CASSQVPTGEGTDTQYF
>TRBJ2-2|TRBV7-9|.|.
TGTGCCGGGTCCCAAAACAGGGAAACGAACACCGGGGAGCTGTTTTTT
CAGSQNRETNTGELFF
>TRBJ1-1|TRBV28|.|.
TGTGCCAGCAGTGAAGACCTATCGGGAACTGAAGCTTTCTTT
CASSEDLSGTEAFF
>TRBJ2-3|TRBV18|few|TRBD2
TGTGCCAGCTCACCCGCTACTAGCGGGAACACAGATACGCAGTATTTT
CASSPATSGNTDTQYF
>TRBJ2-5|TRBV5-4|few|TRBD2
TGTGCCAGCAGCCCACGGACTAGCGGGACAGGGACCCAGTACTTC
CASSPRTSGTGTQYF
>TRBJ2-5|TRBV5-4|.|.
TGTGCCAGCAGCTTGGCCAGGGGGGACCAAGAGACCCAGTACTTC
CASSLARGDQETQYF
>TRBJ2-2|TRBV7-7|.|TRBD1
TGTGCCAGCAGCATAGACAGGGGGCACACCGGGGAGCTGTTTTTT
CASSIDRGHTGELFF
>TRBJ2-1|TRBV11-2|once|.
TGTGCCAGCAGCCTGGCCCCTAGCTATGAGCAGTTCTTC
CASSLAPSYEQFF
>TRBJ2-1|TRBV11-2|.|.
TGTGCCAGCAGCTCACTTGAGGGTTCCTACAATGAGCAGTTCTTC
CASSSLEGSYNEQFF
>TRBJ2-3|TRBV5-4|.|TRBD1
TGTGCCAGCAGCTTGGGGGGACAGCGATCCGGAGATACGCAGTATTTT
CASSLGGQRSGDTQYF
>TRBJ2-3|TRBV30|.|TRBD2
TGTGCCTGGAGTGAGAGTAGCGGGAGCTTACATTTT
CAWSESSGSLHF
>TRBJ1-4|TRBV2|.|.
TGTGCCAGCACTACAGGGCGTGAGGAAAAACTGTTTTTT
CASTTGREEKLFF
>TRBJ1-2|TRBV5-3|.|.
TGTGCCAGAAGCCTCACCCTCGAGTATGGCTACACCTTC
CARSLTLEYGYTF
>TRBJ1-6|TRBV6-1|.|TRBD1
TGTGCCAGCGCCTGGCATGAGGGGGCGAATTCACCCCTCCACTTT
CASAWHEGANSPLHF
>TRBJ1-6|TRBV30|few|.
TGTGCCTGGAGTGAGGCTAGGAATAATTCACCCCTCCACTTT
CAWSEARNNSPLHF
>TRBJ2-7|TRBV6-1|few|TRBD2
TGTGCCAGTTTCACCGGGACTAGCGGGAGATACGAGCAGTACTTC
CASFTGTSGRYEQYF